The 17 T cell receptor beta chains presented below share a single source sample, sequenced in a study of T-cell reconstitution after alpha-beta-depleted transplantation in children. Preparing the TCRbeta library involved the use of unique molecular identifiers. Each CDR3 protein is one row after TCRdb ran MiXCR on the PCR reads. Of roughly 500,000 distinct CDR3 sequences in the sample, 15% to 20% were seen once. The input for sequencing was PBMCs from the stem cell graft donor, taken from the stem cell graft. All receptors come from a human donor who donated a stem cell graft to a child with acute lymphoblastic leukemia.

The chain joins TRBV5-1 to TRBJ2-3; D unresolved. The CDR3 is made up of 15 amino acids. CDR1 is SGHRS and CDR2 is YFSETQ in the germline V gene. V was trimmed by 0 bases and J by 2 bases, leaving 10 bases between them. CDR3 amino acids: CASSLVMENTDTQYF. Written as DNA, the CDR3 is TGCGCCAGCAGCTTGGTTATGGAAAACACAGATACGCAGTATTTT.

This clonotype came up a few times. The V and J genes are TRBV15 and TRBJ1-2; D is unclear. Germline CDR1 reads LNHNV; CDR2 reads YYDKDF (reference sequence). The CDR3 contains 13 residues. Deletions cut 5 bases from V and 0 bases from J, with 7 bases between. The CDR3 DNA is TGTGCCACCAGCCTCGGCTCTAACTATGGCTACACCTTC. It is translated as CATSLGSNYGYTF. Full variable domain (missing parts from reference TRBV15 and TRBJ1-2): DAMVIQNPRYQVTQFGKPVTLSCSQTLNHNVMYWYQQKSSQAPKLLFHYYDKDFNNEADTPDNFQSRRPNTSFCFLDIRSPGLGDTAMYLCATSLGSNYGYTFGSGTRLTVV.

J is TRBJ2-3 and V is TRBV5-1, with a weak D call TRBD1 (6 bases). With 2 bases removed from V and 5 bases from J, the gap between germline ends came to 18 bases. CDR1 and CDR2 (germline): SGHRS, YFSETQ. The CDR3 contains 16 residues. The CDR3 loop is CASSFGQLSYLDTQYF. For the CDR3, the DNA is TGCGCCAGCAGCTTTGGACAGCTATCCTACTTAGATACGCAGTATTTT.

The chain has TRBV18 and TRBJ2-1, with 8 bases fitting TRBD2. J gave up 6 bases and V 2 bases, and 15 bases lay outside the gene matches. The CDR3 totals 18 residues. Germline V CDR1 and CDR2: KGHSH, LQKENI. DNA of the CDR3: TGTGCCAGCTCACCAATCCCTATTGGAGCGGGAGCTTTCAATGAGCAGTTCTTC. Translated, it gives CASSPIPIGAGAFNEQFF.

This clonotype showed up just once. This chain links TRBV5-4 with TRBJ1-3; D call uncertain. Trimming removed 4 bases from V and 4 bases from J, with 12 bases in between. Germline CDR1 reads SGHNT; CDR2 reads YYREEE (reference sequence). CDR3 length: 14 amino acids. The DNA of the CDR3 is TGTGCCAGCAGCCCAGAAGGATCCGGAAACACCATATATTTT. Amino acid sequence: CASSPEGSGNTIYF.

This clonotype was counted between two and nine times. The J gene is TRBJ2-3, the V gene TRBV6-2 or TRBV6-3; D gene ambiguous. Per the germline V gene, CDR1 is MNHEY and CDR2 is SVGEGT. Trimming left V 6 bases short and J 5 bases short, with 6 bases between. This CDR3 is 11 amino acids long. The CDR3, as DNA: TGTGCCAGCAGACTTCTAGATACGCAGTATTTT. Translated: CASRLLDTQYF.

This clonotype was counted a few times. The chain carries TRBV9 and TRBJ1-3; possible D gene TRBD1, 6 bases. Trimming shortened V by 3 bases and J by 0 bases, and 10 bases separated the two germline ends. The CDR3 consists of 15 residues. Germline V lookup: CDR1 SGDLS, CDR2 YYNGEE. CDR3 region: CASSGTGSSGNTIYF. Here the CDR3 DNA reads TGTGCCAGCAGCGGAACAGGGAGCTCTGGAAACACCATATATTTT.

This sequence joins TRBV5-6 and TRBJ1-4; possibly TRBD1 for D (6 bases). The V end was cut by 4 bases, the J end by 0 bases, with 19 bases between. The CDR3 contains 18 residues. CDR1 SGHDT and CDR2 YYEEEE come from the germline V gene. The CDR3 spells CASSPRVYRAATNEKLFF. CDR3 bases: TGTGCCAGCAGCCCACGGGTGTACAGGGCTGCAACTAATGAAAAACTGTTTTTT.

The chain couples TRBV10-3 to TRBJ2-7; no firm D call. The CDR3 has 17 amino acids. CDR1 ENHRY and CDR2 SYGVKD come from the germline V gene. V was trimmed by 1 base and J by 7 bases, leaving 23 bases between them. Here the CDR3 reads CAISEFRAQPLRWEQYF. For the CDR3, the DNA is TGTGCCATCAGTGAGTTTCGGGCGCAACCTCTACGATGGGAGCAGTACTTC.

V gene TRBV20-1 combines with J gene TRBJ2-1, with TRBD1 identical over 7 bases. The CDR3 is 12 residues long. J lost 6 bases, V lost 1 base, and 0 bases had no gene match. The V gene's germline CDR1 is DFQATT and CDR2 SNEGSKA (reference sequence). For the CDR3, the DNA is TGCAGTGCTAGAGCAGGGGGCAATGAGCAGTTCTTC. It specifies CSARAGGNEQFF.

This clonotype was picked up a small number of times. The rearrangement links TRBV29-1 to TRBJ1-2, with 8 bases matching TRBD1. CDR3 size: 14 residues. Germline V gene lookup returns CDR1 SQVTM and CDR2 ANQGSEA. The ends lost 6 bases at V and 6 bases at J; junction bases unmatched: 12. In nucleotides, the CDR3 is TGCAGCGTCACACCCGACAGGGGAACGCATGGCTACACCTTC. It is translated as CSVTPDRGTHGYTF.

This clonotype has just a few counts. V usage is TRBV12-3 or TRBV12-4 and J usage is TRBJ2-5; D not resolved. V dropped 6 bases and J dropped 6 bases, with 26 bases sitting between them. The CDR3 is made up of 17 amino acids. CDR3 DNA sequence: TGTGCCAGCAGCCGGAGTGGGTTAGCACTGGCGCAACAGACCCAGTACTTC. This codes for CASSRSGLALAQQTQYF.

This clonotype came up a few times. The chain carries TRBV20-1 and TRBJ1-2; D possibly corresponds to TRBD1 (6 bases). The CDR3 sequence is 13 residues long. Germline V CDR1 and CDR2: DFQATT, SNEGSKA (reference sequence). Trimming took 6 bases from V and 3 from J, leaving 14 bases between them. DNA for the CDR3: TGCAGTGCGCGCACAGGGATTGACTATGGCTACACCTTC. This translates into CSARTGIDYGYTF.

This sequence joins TRBV4-1 and TRBJ2-7, with a weak D call TRBD2 (5 bases). The ends were cut back, 6 bases at V and 0 bases at J, with 12 bases in the middle. CDR3 length: 14 residues. CDR1 is MGHRA and CDR2 is YSYEKL in the germline V gene. As DNA, the CDR3 is TGCGCCAGCAGGCAGCGGCCCGTCTCCTACGAGCAGTACTTC. Translated: CASRQRPVSYEQYF.

The J gene is TRBJ2-5, the V gene TRBV4-1; D is unclear. The germline gives CDR1 MGHRA, CDR2 YSYEKL. V was cut by 1 base and J by 7 bases, with 10 bases left in between. This CDR3 has 13 residues. CDR3 DNA: TGCGCCAGCAGCCAAGTCCTCGCCCTGACCCAGTACTTC. Translation gives CASSQVLALTQYF.

The table lists this clonotype with a few counts. The DNA for the CDR3 is TGCAGCGTTGATACGATCTACGAGCAGTACTTC. This gives the protein CSVDTIYEQYF. V is TRBV29-1 and J is TRBJ2-7; D uncertain. The CDR3 length is 11 residues. Between the trimmed V and J ends, which lost 3 bases and 3 bases, there was a span of 6 bases. Germline V lookup: CDR1 SQVTM, CDR2 ANQGSEA.

This rearrangement joins TRBV7-4 to TRBJ2-7; D is tentatively TRBD1 or TRBD2 (5 bases each). Per germline, CDR1 SGHVT and CDR2 SQSDAQ. With 1 base removed from V and 1 base from J, the gap between germline ends came to 26 bases. There are 20 residues in the CDR3. This CDR3 reads CASSLERGRRACLGSYEQYF. The CDR3, as DNA: TGTGCCAGCAGCTTAGAGAGGGGCCGGCGGGCCTGCTTGGGGTCCTACGAGCAGTACTTC. Looking up the rest from reference TRBV7-4 and TRBJ2-7 gives the full variable domain: GAGVSQSPRYKVAKRGRDVALRCDSISGHVTLYWYRQTLGQGSEVLTYSQSDAQRDKSGRPSGRFSAERPERSVSTLKIQRTEQGDSAVYLCASSLERGRRACLGSYEQYFGPGTRLTVT.